These T cell receptor beta chains were read from a single sample in a study of blood T cells in healthy people across ages. MiXCR, run by TCRdb on the 5' RACE reads, gives a single entry per CDR3 protein. The table has under 1,100,000 distinct CDR3 sequences, about 25% seen once. The data also belong to a second study, concerning T cells of mothers and their children.

Sequencing was done on a sample of blood. The receptors stem from a girl under 10 years old in good health. Both conserved end residues are part of each CDR3.

>13|TRBJ2-1|TRBV10-3
CAIRGQPEGEQFF
>14|TRBJ1-5|TRBV10-3
CAISSLDSNQPQHF
>15|TRBJ1-2|TRBV12-3/TRBV12-4
CASSPSGGLNYGYTF
>15|TRBJ1-4|TRBV5-1
CASSLEIGFNEKLFF
>15|TRBJ1-1|TRBV11-3
CASSLYPGLRTEAFF
>16|TRBJ2-5|TRBV27
CASSPRTSGRQETQYF
>15|TRBJ2-7|TRBV11-2
CASSHSGTPRDEQYF
>15|TRBJ2-1|TRBV12-3/TRBV12-4
CASSKIAGTYNEQFF
>15|TRBJ2-1|TRBV5-1
CASSAPGVSYNEQFF
>13|TRBJ1-2|TRBV20-1
CSAWGAENYGYTF
>13|TRBJ1-4|TRBV4-1
CASSLQRPEKLFF
>15|TRBJ2-3|TRBV5-5
CASSFTGALQDTRYF
>13|TRBJ2-7|TRBV4-1
CASSQPGAVEQYF
>18|TRBJ2-7|TRBV7-8
CASSLAASGIPTSYEQYF
>14|TRBJ1-2|TRBV7-2
CASSLVRGPGGYTF
>14|TRBJ2-7|TRBV2
CASSDPGDGDEQYF
>14|TRBJ1-6|TRBV5-6
CASSRPYGGSPLHF
>15|TRBJ2-4|TRBV5-1
CASSLESSGGYIQYF
>11|TRBJ2-2|TRBV2
CASGGAGELFF
>16|TRBJ1-3|TRBV11-3
CASSRTARQGGNTIYF
>14|TRBJ2-3|TRBV7-2
CASSPPPLAGPQYF
>13|TRBJ2-7|TRBV20-1
CSARSGLSYEQYF
>14|TRBJ1-4|TRBV7-3
CASSLSRVNEKLFF
>16|TRBJ1-3|TRBV10-3
CAISEDRGFSGNTIYF